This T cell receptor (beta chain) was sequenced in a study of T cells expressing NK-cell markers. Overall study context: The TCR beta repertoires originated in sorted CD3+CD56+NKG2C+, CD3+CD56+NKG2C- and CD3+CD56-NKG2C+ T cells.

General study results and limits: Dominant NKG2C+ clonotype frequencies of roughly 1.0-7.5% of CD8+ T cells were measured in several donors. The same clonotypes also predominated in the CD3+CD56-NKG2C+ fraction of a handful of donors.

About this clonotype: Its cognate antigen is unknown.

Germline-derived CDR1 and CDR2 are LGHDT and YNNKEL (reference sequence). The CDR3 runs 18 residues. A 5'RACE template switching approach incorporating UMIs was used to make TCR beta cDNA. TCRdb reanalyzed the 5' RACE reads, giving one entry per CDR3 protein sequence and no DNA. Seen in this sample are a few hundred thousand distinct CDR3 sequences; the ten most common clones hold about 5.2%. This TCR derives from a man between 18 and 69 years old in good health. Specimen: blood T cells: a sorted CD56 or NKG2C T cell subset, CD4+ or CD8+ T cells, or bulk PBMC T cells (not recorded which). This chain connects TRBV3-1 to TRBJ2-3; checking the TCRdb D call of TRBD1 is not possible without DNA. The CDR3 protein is CASSPRGDRPRSTDTQYF.